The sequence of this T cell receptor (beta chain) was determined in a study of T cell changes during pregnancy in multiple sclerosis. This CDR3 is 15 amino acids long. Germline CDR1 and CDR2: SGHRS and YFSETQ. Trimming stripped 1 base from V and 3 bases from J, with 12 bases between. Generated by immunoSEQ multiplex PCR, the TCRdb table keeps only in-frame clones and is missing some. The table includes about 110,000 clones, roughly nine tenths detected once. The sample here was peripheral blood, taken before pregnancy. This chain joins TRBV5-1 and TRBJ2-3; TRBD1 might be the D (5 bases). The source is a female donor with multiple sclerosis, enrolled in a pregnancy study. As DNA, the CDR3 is TGCGCCAGCAGCTTGCGACAGTTAACTACAGATACGCAGTATTTT. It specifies CASSLRQLTTDTQYF.